This TCR beta chain is drawn from a study of cytomegalovirus exposure and HLA in healthy donors. Whole-study findings and limits: There were some V segments, including TRBV6-2 and TRBV6-3, excluded as indistinguishable. In a later analysis, HLA-C alleles had the fewest associated TCRs, DRB1 alleles the most. TCR beta V- and J-gene trimming, according to a later analysis, was linked to a missense DCLRE1C variant.

J was trimmed by 0 bases and V by 5 bases; bases with no gene match: 11. The germline gives CDR1 SEHNR, CDR2 FQNEAQ (reference sequence). CDR3 length: 17 amino acids. The PCR was carried out with 60 Vbeta primers and 13 Jbeta primers. Sequenced by immunoSEQ multiplex PCR; TCRdb stores in-frame clones only, minus some. This repertoire shows 100,000 or so clones, around 84% found once; its top ten account for 2.1%. Notes on this clone: The antigen is undetermined.

This clonotype originated in a man between 18 and 29 years old in good health and CMV-seronegative. The chain has TRBV7-9 and TRBJ2-7; TRBD1 matches at 9 bases. Sequenced material: PBMCs. The CDR3 loop is CASSLPSGQGSSYEQYF. In DNA, the CDR3 is TGTGCCAGCAGCCTACCCTCGGGACAGGGTAGCTCCTACGAGCAGTACTTC.